These T cell receptor beta chains were read from a single sample in a study of response to subunit inactivated influenza vaccine. TCRdb itself ran the RT-PCR reads through MiXCR, one entry per CDR3 protein. The table includes 550,000 to 800,000 distinct CDR3 sequences, approximately 13% detected once. The sample here was PBMCs from blood, taken about 14 days before vaccination. All receptors come from a man aged 45-65 years who received an inactivated influenza vaccine. The CDR3 runs from the conserved cysteine through the conserved F or W. The D gene is left open where the match is weak. Size is omitted from some rows. Given values are once, few, many or a class for expanded clones.

cdr3_aa: CASSHGLGQFEQFF
cdr3_nt: TGTGCCAGCAGCCATGGGTTAGGACAGTTTGAGCAGTTCTTC
clone_size: few
j_call: TRBJ2-1
v_call: TRBV3-1
d_call: .

cdr3_aa: CASSQRREQFF
cdr3_nt: TGTGCCAGCAGCCAACGCAGGGAGCAGTTCTTC
clone_size: few
j_call: TRBJ2-1
v_call: TRBV4-2
d_call: .

cdr3_aa: CASSLAAGTGKADTQYF
cdr3_nt: TGCGCCAGCAGCTTGGCCGCTGGGACAGGGAAGGCAGATACGCAGTATTTT
clone_size: many
j_call: TRBJ2-3
v_call: TRBV5-1
d_call: TRBD1

cdr3_aa: CASSLGSGREQYF
cdr3_nt: TGTGCCAGCAGTTTAGGGTCTGGTCGGGAGCAGTACTTC
clone_size: .
j_call: TRBJ2-7
v_call: TRBV12-3/TRBV12-4
d_call: .

cdr3_aa: CASSRLAGGLSNEQFF
cdr3_nt: TGTGCCAGCAGCAGATTAGCGGGGGGGCTGTCAAATGAGCAGTTCTTC
clone_size: many
j_call: TRBJ2-1
v_call: TRBV28
d_call: TRBD2

cdr3_aa: CSAPYTGGTDTQYF
cdr3_nt: TGCAGTGCTCCATATACGGGAGGAACAGATACGCAGTATTTT
clone_size: .
j_call: TRBJ2-3
v_call: TRBV20-1
d_call: TRBD2

cdr3_aa: CASSSRTPYEQYF
cdr3_nt: TGTGCCAGCAGTTCTCGGACACCCTACGAGCAGTACTTC
clone_size: .
j_call: TRBJ2-7
v_call: TRBV6-2/TRBV6-3
d_call: .

cdr3_aa: CSARDDRLAGLSYEQYF
cdr3_nt: TGCAGTGCTAGAGATGACCGACTAGCGGGATTAAGCTACGAGCAGTACTTC
clone_size: .
j_call: TRBJ2-7
v_call: TRBV20-1
d_call: TRBD2

cdr3_aa: CAWRGSRGLSLHF
cdr3_nt: TGTGCCTGGAGAGGTAGTCGGGGGCTGTCCCTCCACTTT
clone_size: .
j_call: TRBJ1-6
v_call: TRBV30
d_call: .

cdr3_aa: CSASYGTGRSPLHF
cdr3_nt: TGCAGTGCTAGTTACGGGACAGGGCGTTCACCCCTCCACTTT
clone_size: .
j_call: TRBJ1-6
v_call: TRBV20-1
d_call: TRBD1

cdr3_aa: CSASRTDTHTDTQYF
cdr3_nt: TGCAGTGCTAGCCGGACAGATACCCACACAGATACGCAGTATTTT
clone_size: .
j_call: TRBJ2-3
v_call: TRBV20-1
d_call: .

cdr3_aa: CASSVDIHYGYTF
cdr3_nt: TGCGCCAGCAGCGTGGACATACACTATGGCTACACCTTC
clone_size: few
j_call: TRBJ1-2
v_call: TRBV5-1
d_call: .

cdr3_aa: CASSPLGGGGTEAFF
cdr3_nt: TGTGCCAGCAGCCCCCTCGGAGGGGGAGGGACTGAAGCTTTCTTT
clone_size: many
j_call: TRBJ1-1
v_call: TRBV7-2
d_call: .

cdr3_aa: CASRRPGQGEETQYF
cdr3_nt: TGTGCCAGCAGACGACCGGGACAGGGAGAAGAGACCCAGTACTTC
clone_size: few
j_call: TRBJ2-5
v_call: TRBV6-2/TRBV6-3
d_call: TRBD1

cdr3_aa: CASSLEWASGPYEQYF
cdr3_nt: TGTGCCAGCAGCCTAGAGTGGGCTAGCGGTCCCTACGAGCAGTACTTC
clone_size: few
j_call: TRBJ2-7
v_call: TRBV9
d_call: TRBD2

cdr3_aa: CASRRTSELPYEQYF
cdr3_nt: TGTGCCAGCAGACGCACTAGTGAACTTCCTTACGAGCAGTACTTC
clone_size: few
j_call: TRBJ2-7
v_call: TRBV27
d_call: .

cdr3_aa: CASSPRGVSGANVLTF
cdr3_nt: TGTGCCAGCAGCCCCCGGGGGGTCTCTGGGGCCAACGTCCTGACTTTC
clone_size: .
j_call: TRBJ2-6
v_call: TRBV3-1
d_call: TRBD2

cdr3_aa: CSARDGGPLHGGELFF
cdr3_nt: TGCAGTGCTAGAGATGGGGGACCCCTCCACGGCGGGGAGCTGTTTTTT
clone_size: .
j_call: TRBJ2-2
v_call: TRBV20-1
d_call: .